These T cell receptor beta chains were read from a single sample in a study of T cell repertoires in cytomegalovirus infection. One entry per CDR3 protein results from TCRdb running MiXCR on the reads. The table includes some 440,000 distinct CDR3 sequences, 31% detected once. Specimen: PBMCs. These receptors were obtained from a human donor in good health (CMV status not recorded). Some clones in this sample may be carry-over from other donors' samples. Both conserved end residues are part of each CDR3. The D gene is left open where the match is weak. Clone sizes are given selectively: once, few, many, or a class where the clone is expanded.

J gene,D gene,clone size,V gene,CDR3 DNA,CDR3 protein
TRBJ1-1,TRBD1,-,TRBV5-5,TGTGCCAGCAGCCTGCTGGACAGGGGTCACACTGAAGCTTTCTTT,CASSLLDRGHTEAFF
TRBJ1-2,-,once,TRBV18,TGTGCCAGCTCACGAACAACGTACCCCCGGACAGCTGGCTACACCTTC,CASSRTTYPRTAGYTF
TRBJ1-1,TRBD1,-,TRBV19,TGTGCCAGTACCCTGCTACAGGGGGCTGGGGGAACTGAAGCTTTCTTT,CASTLLQGAGGTEAFF
TRBJ1-1,TRBD1,-,TRBV11-1,TGTGCCAGCAGCACCTGGGACAGGGACACTGAAGCTTTCTTT,CASSTWDRDTEAFF
TRBJ1-4,-,-,TRBV12-3/TRBV12-4,TGTGCCAGCAGTTTTGTGGATGAAAAACTGTTTTTT,CASSFVDEKLFF
TRBJ1-1,-,-,TRBV12-3/TRBV12-4,TGTGCCAGCAGTTTGGGGCTGACCCGGGGAGCTTTCTTT,CASSLGLTRGAFF
TRBJ2-1,TRBD1,-,TRBV12-3/TRBV12-4,TGTGCCAGCAGCGGGGACAGGGCTTTCTTGAATGAGCAGTTCTTC,CASSGDRAFLNEQFF
TRBJ1-5,TRBD1,many,TRBV7-8,TGTGCCAGCAGCTTAGAAGGACAGGTCAATCAGCCCCAGCATTTT,CASSLEGQVNQPQHF
TRBJ1-1,-,few,TRBV28,TGTGCCAGCAGTTCCTCGAGCACTGAAGCTTTCTTT,CASSSSSTEAFF
TRBJ2-5,-,-,TRBV6-8,TGTGCCAGCAGTTATCAGGGCTGGGAGACCCAGTACTTC,CASSYQGWETQYF
TRBJ2-5,-,-,TRBV20-1,TGCAGTGCTAGACACCTCGGGGGATCGGAGACCCAGTACTTC,CSARHLGGSETQYF
TRBJ1-1,-,-,TRBV12-3/TRBV12-4,TGTGCCAGCAGTTTAAAGGGAGGGAACACTGAAGCTTTCTTT,CASSLKGGNTEAFF
TRBJ2-1,-,-,TRBV6-1,TGTGCCAGCAGTCCGGGTAAGCGGAGCCGAAACAATGAGCAGTTCTTC,CASSPGKRSRNNEQFF
TRBJ1-2,-,-,TRBV7-6,TGTGCCAGCAGCTTAGGGGCGGACAGTTATGGCTACACCTTC,CASSLGADSYGYTF
TRBJ1-6,-,-,TRBV15,TGTGCCACCAGCAGAGATAACGGGGGTTCACCCCTCCACTTT,CATSRDNGGSPLHF
TRBJ2-2,-,-,TRBV7-2,TGTGCCAGCAGCCCCCAGATCTTGAACACCGGGGAGCTGTTTTTT,CASSPQILNTGELFF
TRBJ2-5,-,-,TRBV5-5,TGTGCCAGCACCCTTGGCAGGATAGAGACCCAGTACTTC,CASTLGRIETQYF
TRBJ2-5,-,-,TRBV28,TGTGCCAGCAGCCTTAGGCGGCGGCCCTCGGAGACCCAGTACTTC,CASSLRRRPSETQYF
TRBJ2-1,-,-,TRBV5-3,TGTGCCAGCAGCTTTTCAGGGCCTGGGGGTAGGGAGCAGTTCTTC,CASSFSGPGGREQFF
TRBJ2-3,TRBD2,many,TRBV11-3,TGTGCCAGCAGCCTCTCCAGCGGGGAGACAGATACGCAGTATTTT,CASSLSSGETDTQYF
TRBJ1-1,-,few,TRBV4-1,TGCGCCAGCAGCCAAGAGACAGTGAACACTGAAGCTTTCTTT,CASSQETVNTEAFF
TRBJ1-6,-,-,TRBV2,TGTGCCAGCGGTGGACAGTTTATAAATTCACCCCTCCACTTT,CASGGQFINSPLHF
TRBJ2-2,TRBD1,-,TRBV19,TGTGCCAGTTGGGGGACAGGTGGCACCGGGGAGCTGTTTTTT,CASWGTGGTGELFF
TRBJ2-5,-,-,TRBV9,TGTGCCAGCAGCGTAGAGGCAGATCAAGAGACCCAGTACTTC,CASSVEADQETQYF
TRBJ1-5,-,-,TRBV6-5,TGTGCCAGCAGTTACGGTCTTGGGGATCAGCCCCAGCATTTT,CASSYGLGDQPQHF
TRBJ2-7,-,-,TRBV27,TGTGCCAGCAGTCTAGCCCACGGGGATCTAGTCTACGAGCAGTACTTC,CASSLAHGDLVYEQYF
TRBJ1-5,-,-,TRBV5-1,TGCGCCAGCAGCTTGGGTGGGACGAGTGGCAATCAGCCCCAGCATTTT,CASSLGGTSGNQPQHF
TRBJ1-5,-,-,TRBV23-1,TGCGCCAGCAGTCAACGGGTTCAAAATCAGCCCCAGCATTTT,CASSQRVQNQPQHF
TRBJ1-1,TRBD1,-,TRBV2,TGTGCCAGCAATGGACAGGGAGTGAACACTGAAGCTTTCTTT,CASNGQGVNTEAFF
TRBJ2-7,-,-,TRBV29-1,TGCAGCGTTGAGGGTGGAGGGAACGAGCAGTACTTC,CSVEGGGNEQYF
TRBJ1-2,-,-,TRBV6-2/TRBV6-3,TGTGCCAGCAGTCCCGGGCGTGCGGGTGGCTACACCTTC,CASSPGRAGGYTF
TRBJ2-5,TRBD2,-,TRBV5-4,TGTGCCAGCAGCATGACTAGCGGAAAAGAGACCCAGTACTTC,CASSMTSGKETQYF
TRBJ2-5,-,many,TRBV7-2,TGTGCCAGCACCTGGGCCAGCCGGCAAGAGACCCAGTACTTC,CASTWASRQETQYF
TRBJ2-6,TRBD1,-,TRBV6-2/TRBV6-3,TGTGCCAGCAGTTACTCAGGGGACAGGGGAGTAGTGGGGGCCAACGTCCTGACTTTC,CASSYSGDRGVVGANVLTF
TRBJ2-5,-,-,TRBV7-6,TGTGCCAGCAGCTCACAACTGACTTGGGAGACCCAGTACTTC,CASSSQLTWETQYF
TRBJ2-7,TRBD1,many,TRBV7-8,TGTGCCAGCAGCATCCGGGACAGGTTTATAGACGAGCAGTACTTC,CASSIRDRFIDEQYF
TRBJ2-3,-,few,TRBV14,TGTGCCAGCAGCCAAGATAGAAATACGCAGTATTTT,CASSQDRNTQYF
TRBJ1-1,-,-,TRBV27,TGTGCCAGCACCACCTGGGCCCAGGGGAGCACTGAAGCTTTCTTT,CASTTWAQGSTEAFF
TRBJ2-3,-,-,TRBV15,TGTGCCACCAGCAGAGGGCCCCGACCGGGACTGGGCACAGATACGCAGTATTTT,CATSRGPRPGLGTDTQYF
TRBJ2-5,TRBD2,-,TRBV15,TGTGCCACCAGCGGTCTAGCGGGGGATCAAGAGACCCAGTACTTC,CATSGLAGDQETQYF
TRBJ2-7,-,few,TRBV7-2,TGTGCCAGCAGCTTAGAAATTTCTGAACGGAGAACAGGGAACCCCTACGAGCAGTACTTC,CASSLEISERRTGNPYEQYF
TRBJ1-1,-,few,TRBV11-2,TGTGCCAGCAGTCCAGGGCCAGGGGAGGGGAACACTGAAGCTTTCTTT,CASSPGPGEGNTEAFF
TRBJ2-7,-,-,TRBV6-1,TGTGCCAGCAGCCTAGAAATAGGCCCCTACGAGCAGTACTTC,CASSLEIGPYEQYF
TRBJ1-1,-,-,TRBV20-1,TGCAGTGCTAGCCAGGCCAGGGGGAACACTGAAGCTTTCTTT,CSASQARGNTEAFF